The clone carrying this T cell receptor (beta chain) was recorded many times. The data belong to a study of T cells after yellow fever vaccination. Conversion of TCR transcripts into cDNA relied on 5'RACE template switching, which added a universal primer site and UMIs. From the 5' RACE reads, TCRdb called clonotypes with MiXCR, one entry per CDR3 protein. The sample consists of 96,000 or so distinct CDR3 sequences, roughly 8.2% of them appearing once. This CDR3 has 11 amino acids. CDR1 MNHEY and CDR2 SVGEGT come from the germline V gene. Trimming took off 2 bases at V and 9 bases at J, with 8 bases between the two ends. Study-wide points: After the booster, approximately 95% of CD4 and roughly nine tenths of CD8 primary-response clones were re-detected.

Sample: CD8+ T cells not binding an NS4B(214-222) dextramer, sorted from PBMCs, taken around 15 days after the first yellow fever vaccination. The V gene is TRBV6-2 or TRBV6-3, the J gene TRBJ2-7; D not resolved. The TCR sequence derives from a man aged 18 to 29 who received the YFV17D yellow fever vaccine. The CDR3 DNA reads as TGTGCCAGCAGTTACGGGCTCGGGCAGTACGTC. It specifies CASSYGLGQYV.